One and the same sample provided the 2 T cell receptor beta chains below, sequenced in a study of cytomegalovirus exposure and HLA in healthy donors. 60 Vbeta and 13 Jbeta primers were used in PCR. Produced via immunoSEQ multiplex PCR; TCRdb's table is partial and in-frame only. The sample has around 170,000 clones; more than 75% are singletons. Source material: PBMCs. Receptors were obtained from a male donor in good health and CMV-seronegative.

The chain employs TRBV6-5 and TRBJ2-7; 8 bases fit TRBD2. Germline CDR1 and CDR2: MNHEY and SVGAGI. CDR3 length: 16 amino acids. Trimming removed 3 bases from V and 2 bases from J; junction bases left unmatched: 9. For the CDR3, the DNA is TGTGCCAGCAGTTATCTCGGGACTAGTCGAACCTACGAGCAGTACTTC. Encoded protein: CASSYLGTSRTYEQYF.

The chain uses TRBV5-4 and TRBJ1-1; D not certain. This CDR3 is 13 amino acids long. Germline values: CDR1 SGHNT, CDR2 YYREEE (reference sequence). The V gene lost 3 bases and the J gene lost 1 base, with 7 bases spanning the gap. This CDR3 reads CASSSLENTEAFF. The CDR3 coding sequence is TGTGCCAGCAGCTCCCTAGAGAACACTGAAGCTTTCTTT. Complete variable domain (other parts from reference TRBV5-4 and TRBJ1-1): ETGVTQSPTHLIKTRGQQVTLRCSSQSGHNTVSWYQQALGQGPQFIFQYYREEENGRGNFPPRFSGLQFPNYSSELNVNALELDDSALYLCASSSLENTEAFFGQGTRLTVV.